A single sample gave rise to the 19 T cell receptor beta chains below, sequenced in a study of T cells in women clearing cervical HPV infection. Assay used: immunoSEQ multiplex PCR; TCRdb lists only in-frame clones, some missing. The table for this sample gives about 33,000 clones. Sequences were obtained from blood buffy coat. These receptors were obtained from a woman aged 18 to 75 with a cervical HPV16 infection that either progressed to CIN3+ or cleared (not recorded which).

A word on this clone: The read gets to within 3 residues of the CDR3 end, and the germline J gene fills in the rest. The V gene is TRBV5-6, the J gene TRBJ2-3, with a tentative D call TRBD2 (6 bases). The CDR3 loop spans 14 amino acids. CDR1 SGHDT and CDR2 YYEEEE come from the germline V gene. The V gene lost 0 bases and the J gene lost 5 bases, with 10 bases spanning the gap. The CDR3 here is CASSLGRALDTQYF. The part of the CDR3 DNA that was read is TGTGCCAGCAGCTTGGGGAGGGCGTTAGATACG.

About this clone: The CDR3 end is not reached by the read, which stops 3 residues before it; the germline J gene fills it in. Other DNA sequences in this sample translate to the same CDR3. This rearrangement joins TRBV19 to TRBJ1-2, with D perhaps matching TRBD1 (5 bases). Germline V gene lookup returns CDR1 LNHDA and CDR2 SQIVND (reference sequence). This CDR3 is 15 amino acids long. The CDR3 protein is CASSIAGGGSYDYTF. The part of the CDR3 DNA that was read is TGTGCCAGTAGTATAGCCGGCGGGGGTTCCTACGAC.

The CDR3 bases that were read are TGTGCCAGCAGCCAAAATATACCGCGGCCC. Protein product: CASSQNIPRP. The whole CDR3 is CASSQNIPRPQHF. The rearrangement links TRBV7-2 to TRBJ1-5; no firm D call. The read comes to an end 3 residues before the CDR3 does, leaving the germline J gene to fill in the end. V was cut by 5 bases and J by 9 bases, with 14 bases left in between. Germline V gene sequence: CDR1 SGHTA, CDR2 FQGNSA. The CDR3 has 13 residues.

With regard to this clone: Sequencing ends 3 residues short of the CDR3 end; the germline J gene provides the rest. The J gene is TRBJ1-2, the V gene TRBV5-1; a weak D match, TRBD1 (5 bases). Looked up from germline, CDR1 is SGHRS and CDR2 is YFSETQ. CDR3 length equals 13 residues. The sequenced part of the CDR3 DNA is TGCGCCAGCAGCTTGGCCAGCCCAGGGGGC. Amino acids: CASSLASPGG. The CDR3 as a whole reads CASSLASPGGYTF.

Regarding this clone: The read finishes 3 residues shy of the CDR3 end, and the germline J gene is used to complete it. The chain joins TRBV30 to TRBJ1-2; D unresolved. This CDR3 region has 15 residues. Germline CDR1 GTSNPN, CDR2 SVGIG (reference sequence). CDR3 DNA, as far as it was read: TGTGCCTGGAGTGTGCCCCCTAAAGTCCCGGGGGGC. It codes for CAWSVPPKVPGG. From start to end, the CDR3 is CAWSVPPKVPGGYTF.

CDR3 sequence: CASSLDRYYDYTF. Partial CDR3 DNA: TGTGCCAGCAGCTTGGACAGATACTACGAC. This chain links TRBV7-9 with TRBJ1-2; a weak D match, TRBD1 (6 bases). Read coverage stops 3 residues before the CDR3 terminus; the germline J gene supplies the remainder. There are 13 residues in the CDR3. Per the germline V gene, CDR1 is SEHNR and CDR2 is FQNEAQ (reference sequence).

Details on this clone: The read terminates 3 residues before the CDR3 end, so the remaining end is supplied by the germline J gene. This rearrangement joins TRBV2 to TRBJ2-5, with a weak D call TRBD1 (5 bases). Trimming pared 8 bases from V and 5 bases from J, leaving 21 bases between. The CDR3 runs to 15 residues. In germline, CDR1 is SNHLY, CDR2 FYNNEI. The DNA read from the CDR3 is TGTGCCAGCCCAGATCCTCCCACAGGTATGGAGACC. It translates to CASPDPPTGMET. The entire CDR3 protein is CASPDPPTGMETQYF.

With regard to this clone: The read terminates 3 residues ahead of where the CDR3 ends, so the germline J gene completes it. This chain uses TRBV14 with TRBJ2-3; D gene uncertain. CDR1 is SGHDN and CDR2 is FVKESK in the germline V gene. The CDR3 loop spans 11 amino acids. V was shortened by 6 bases and J by 2 bases, with 3 bases between the two germline ends. CDR3 residues: CASSHTDTQYF. The part of the CDR3 DNA that was read is TGTGCCAGCAGTCACACAGATACG.

In the case of this clone: Read sequence stops 3 residues before the CDR3 end, and the germline J gene provides the missing end. This chain uses TRBV29-1 with TRBJ2-5; 7 bases match TRBD1. The CDR3 covers 14 residues. V lost 1 base to trimming and J lost 5 bases; unmatched junction nucleotides: 7. In germline, CDR1 is SQVTM, CDR2 ANQGSEA. CDR3 in amino acids: CSVEVAGGSETQYF. The DNA read from the CDR3 is TGCAGCGTTGAAGTTGCAGGGGGTAGTGAGACC.

Concerning this clone: The observed sequence ends 3 residues before the CDR3 terminus, with the missing tail filled in from the germline J gene. V gene TRBV14 combines with J gene TRBJ2-5, with 11 bases lining up with TRBD2. The germline V gene has CDR1 SGHDN and CDR2 FVKESK. This CDR3 has 16 residues. Trimming removed 1 base from V and 5 bases from J; junction bases left unmatched: 6. CDR3 bases read: TGTGCCAGCAGCCAAGTACTAGCGGGAGTGCATGAGACC. The encoded protein is CASSQVLAGVHET. The whole CDR3 is CASSQVLAGVHETQYF.

To note about this clone: The read stops 3 residues short of the end of the CDR3; the missing end is completed from the germline J gene. The gene calls are TRBV6-1 and TRBJ2-7, with D uncertain. Trimming took off 3 bases at V and 2 bases at J, with 14 bases between the two ends. Germline V CDR1 and CDR2: MNHNS, SASEGT. The CDR3 loop spans 15 amino acids. The covered CDR3 bases are TGTGCCAGCAGTGAGATGGCCAACGAACCCTACGAG. It specifies CASSEMANEPYE. The full-length CDR3 reads as CASSEMANEPYEQYF.

Turning to this clone: The read ends 3 residues shy of where the CDR3 ends; the end is completed using the germline J gene. The chain joins TRBV28 to TRBJ2-2; 8 bases map to TRBD1. CDR3 length: 15 amino acids. V gave up 4 bases and J gave up 6 bases; unmatched junction bases: 7. Germline-derived CDR1 and CDR2 are MDHEN and SYDVKM. This CDR3 is CASSSLQGAPGELFF. CDR3 bases read: TGTGCCAGCAGTTCCCTGCAGGGGGCGCCCGGGGAG.

A remark on this clone: The observed sequence ends 3 residues before the CDR3 terminus, with the missing tail filled in from the germline J gene. The chain employs TRBV11-2 and TRBJ2-1, with D unresolved. With 5 bases removed from V and 5 bases from J, the gap between germline ends came to 10 bases. CDR3 length equals 13 residues. Germline CDR1 reads SGHAT; CDR2 reads FQNNGV. The part of the CDR3 DNA that was read is TGTGCCAGCAGCCCCGACTCAAACAATGAG. This translates into CASSPDSNNE. The entire CDR3 is CASSPDSNNEQFF.

Note on this clone: The CDR3 end falls 3 residues outside the read, so it is completed with the germline J gene. The chain links TRBV4-1 to TRBJ2-3; perhaps TRBD1 as D (6 bases). Looked up from germline, CDR1 is MGHRA and CDR2 is YSYEKL. This CDR3 is 14 amino acids long. V was cut by 2 bases and J by 7 bases, with 13 bases left in between. The CDR3 is CASSQYSQGNTQYF. The CDR3 DNA, read in part, is TGCGCCAGCAGCCAATACTCTCAGGGGAATACG.

Regarding this clone: The CDR3 end lies 3 residues beyond the end of the read and is filled in from the germline J gene. The chain joins TRBV6-4 to TRBJ2-1, with D possibly being TRBD1 (6 bases). The CDR3 has 14 amino acids. V shed 2 bases and J shed 5 bases, with 10 bases lying between them. Germline V lookup: CDR1 MRHNA, CDR2 SNTAGT. The sequenced part of the CDR3 DNA is TGTGCCAGCAGTGACGATAAGGGGGACAATGAG. Protein product: CASSDDKGDNE. The complete CDR3 sequence is CASSDDKGDNEQFF.

A word on this clone: The CDR3 end is not reached by the read, which stops 3 residues before it; the germline J gene fills it in. The rearrangement links TRBV7-2 to TRBJ2-7; TRBD2 aligns across 7 bases. The V gene's germline CDR1 is SGHTA and CDR2 FQGNSA. After removal of 1 base from V and 4 bases from J, the junction contained 7 bases not matched to a gene. The CDR3 length is 15 residues. This CDR3 is CASSLGGGGWYEQYF. The covered CDR3 bases are TGTGCCAGCAGCTTAGGGGGGGGAGGATGGTACGAG.

On this clone: From the germline J gene comes the end of the CDR3, since the read stops 3 residues before it. The rearrangement uses TRBV13 and TRBJ2-7, with 9 bases aligning to TRBD2. CDR1 and CDR2 (germline): PRHDT, FYEKMQ (reference sequence). Trimming at V came to 9 bases and at J to 0 bases, leaving 6 bases not matched to a gene. This CDR3 spans 14 amino acids. The sequenced part of the CDR3 DNA is TGTGCCAGTAGAGCGGGGGGTACCTCCTACGAG. The encoded protein is CASRAGGTSYE. The full-length CDR3 reads as CASRAGGTSYEQYF.

Comments on this clone: Sequencing ends 3 residues short of the CDR3 end; the germline J gene provides the rest. V is TRBV2 and J is TRBJ2-3, with TRBD1 identical over 7 bases. CDR1 is SNHLY and CDR2 is FYNNEI in the germline V gene. There are 13 residues in the CDR3. The CDR3 bases that were read are TGTGCCAGCACTGATGACAGGGAAGGGACG. Translating it yields CASTDDREGT. The whole CDR3 sequence is CASTDDREGTQYF.

Of note for this clone: Coverage ceases 3 residues before the CDR3 finishes, and the germline J gene fills in the end. The V call is TRBV6-2 or TRBV6-3, the J call TRBJ2-7, with 9 positions matching TRBD1. J gave up 5 bases and V 10 bases, and 6 bases lay outside the gene matches. The CDR3 contains 12 residues. The germline V gene encodes CDR1 MNHEY and CDR2 SVGEGT. The CDR3 spells CATDRGGHEQYF. CDR3 DNA (partial): TGTGCCACCGACAGGGGGGGACACGAG.